This TCR beta chain came from a study of shared clonotypes between healthy human individuals. Study results and limitations: Sequencing depth was a factor that was expected to affect clonotype sharing among donors.

Produced via immunoSEQ multiplex PCR; TCRdb's table is partial and in-frame only. The data show around 620,000 clones, around 96% seen once. Details on this clone: Its target is not known.

In the naive CD8 group, cells lacked CD45RO and were positively selected for CCR7, so terminally differentiated effector memory CD45RA+ cells were left out. Trimming took 1 base from V and 8 from J, leaving 6 bases between them. Germline values: CDR1 SGHVS, CDR2 FNYEAQ. The CDR3 is 12 residues long. Sequencing input: naive CD8+ T cells sorted from blood. The chain has TRBV7-6 and TRBJ2-1; no definite D call. This TCR derives from a woman in her twenties or thirties in good health. The chain's CDR3 is CASSLGGDEQFF. CDR3 in DNA: TGTGCCAGCAGCTTAGGAGGCGATGAGCAGTTCTTC.